This is a list of T cell receptor beta chains from one sample in a study of graft-versus-host responses after intestinal transplantation. TCRdb's table, derived via immunoSEQ multiplex PCR, lists solely in-frame clones and lacks some. Of some 120,000 clones in the sample, 90% to 95% were seen once. For these TCRs, the target antigens are not known. The sequencing used unstimulated CD8+ T cells sorted from spleen or lymph node cells, collected before transplant. The receptors here all came from a human donor who was the organ donor for an intestinal transplant. The CDR3 runs from the conserved cysteine through the conserved F or W. The order of the fields is V gene, J gene, D gene, clone size, CDR3 DNA, CDR3 protein. A D gene is named only where the DNA matches it firmly. Rows give clone size only sometimes, using once, few, many, or a class for an expanded clone.

V: TRBV27
J: TRBJ2-7
D: -
size: -
DNA: TGTGCCAGCAGAATAACCGGACCAGGGTTCTACGAGCAGTACTTC
CDR3: CASRITGPGFYEQYF

V: TRBV6-5
J: TRBJ2-5
D: TRBD2
size: -
DNA: TGTGCCAGCAGCCCTGGACTAGCTGCTTCGGAGACCCAGTACTTC
CDR3: CASSPGLAASETQYF

V: TRBV6-5
J: TRBJ1-1
D: -
size: -
DNA: TGTGCCACCCAGGGGATGAACACTGAAGCTTTCTTT
CDR3: CATQGMNTEAFF

V: TRBV4-2
J: TRBJ1-4
D: -
size: -
DNA: TGTGCCAGCAGCCTAGAGGAAGGAAAACTGTTTTTT
CDR3: CASSLEEGKLFF

V: TRBV5-8
J: TRBJ2-4
D: -
size: once
DNA: TGTGCCAGCAGCCCGGACGTGGCCAAAAACATTCAGTACTTC
CDR3: CASSPDVAKNIQYF

V: TRBV19
J: TRBJ2-7
D: -
size: once
DNA: TGTGCCAGTAGTATCTTTGGGCGGGGCGACGAGCAGTACTTC
CDR3: CASSIFGRGDEQYF

V: TRBV5-4
J: TRBJ2-2
D: TRBD1
size: once
DNA: TGTGCCAGCAGCTTCCCCGACAGGGGATACACCGGGGAGCTGTTTTTT
CDR3: CASSFPDRGYTGELFF

V: TRBV29-1
J: TRBJ1-4
D: TRBD1
size: few
DNA: TGCAGCGTTGAAGTCCCGGACAGGGAAGAAAAACTGTTTTTT
CDR3: CSVEVPDREEKLFF

V: TRBV6-5
J: TRBJ1-1
D: -
size: -
DNA: TGTGCCAGCACTCCTATCTTGGGGGCTGAAGCTTTCTTT
CDR3: CASTPILGAEAFF

V: TRBV27
J: TRBJ1-2
D: -
size: -
DNA: TGTGCCAGCAGTTCCCCAGCCTCTAACTATGGCTACACCTTC
CDR3: CASSSPASNYGYTF

V: TRBV7-9
J: TRBJ1-4
D: -
size: -
DNA: TGTGCCAGCAGCCCAGCACTATCACCGGGACCGGACGGAAAACTGTTTTTT
CDR3: CASSPALSPGPDGKLFF

V: TRBV27
J: TRBJ2-7
D: -
size: -
DNA: TGTGCCGGCAGTTTATCGCGATCTAGCTCCTACGAGCAGTACTTC
CDR3: CAGSLSRSSSYEQYF

V: TRBV10-1
J: TRBJ2-1
D: TRBD2
size: once
DNA: TGCGCCAGCAGTGAGTCGAGCGGGAGACGGGATGAGCAGTTCTTC
CDR3: CASSESSGRRDEQFF

V: TRBV4-1
J: TRBJ2-3
D: TRBD2
size: once
DNA: TGCGCCAGCAGCCGGGCTAGCGGAAGCACAGATACGCAGTATTTT
CDR3: CASSRASGSTDTQYF

V: TRBV2
J: TRBJ2-7
D: -
size: -
DNA: TGTGCCAGCAGTCCTTCTATAGCGAGGGACGAGCAGTACTTC
CDR3: CASSPSIARDEQYF

V: TRBV7-8
J: TRBJ2-3
D: TRBD2
size: once
DNA: TGTGCCAGCAGCTTAGGTGTCCTAGCGGGAGCAGATACGCAGTATTTT
CDR3: CASSLGVLAGADTQYF

V: TRBV7-8
J: TRBJ2-7
D: -
size: -
DNA: TGTGCCAGCAGCCCTAGCAGCGCTCGGAACGAGCAGTACTTC
CDR3: CASSPSSARNEQYF

V: TRBV14
J: TRBJ2-7
D: TRBD2
size: -
DNA: TGTGCCAGCAGCAATAGCGGGAATAGCTACGAGCAGTACTTC
CDR3: CASSNSGNSYEQYF

V: TRBV6-6
J: TRBJ2-7
D: -
size: few
DNA: TGTGCCAGCAGGACCCCGTCCGAGCAGTACTTC
CDR3: CASRTPSEQYF

V: TRBV4-3
J: TRBJ2-3
D: -
size: -
DNA: TGCGCCAGCAGCCCGTCCGGGTCTAGCACAGATACGCAGTATTTT
CDR3: CASSPSGSSTDTQYF

V: TRBV9
J: TRBJ2-2
D: TRBD2
size: -
DNA: TGTGCCAGCAGCGTTAGGCTAGCGGAAGCGAACACCGGGGAGCTGTTTTTT
CDR3: CASSVRLAEANTGELFF

V: TRBV30
J: TRBJ1-2
D: -
size: -
DNA: TGTGCCTGGAGTGTAACCAACCTCTACTATGGCTACACCTTC
CDR3: CAWSVTNLYYGYTF

V: TRBV4-1
J: TRBJ2-7
D: -
size: few
DNA: TGCGCCAGCAGCCAGGGGGGCGGCTACTACGAGCAGTACTTC
CDR3: CASSQGGGYYEQYF

V: TRBV6-5
J: TRBJ2-3
D: -
size: -
DNA: TGTGCCAGCAGTTACAAGAGCACAGATACGCAGTATTTT
CDR3: CASSYKSTDTQYF